The clone carrying this TCR beta chain qualifies as medium-sized. The sample originates from a study of neurological immune-mediated disorders. TCRdb re-derived calls from the 5' RACE reads in MiXCR, one entry per CDR3 protein. The sample lists some 4,500 distinct CDR3 sequences, more than 20% seen once, with roughly 46% in the top ten. Germline CDR1 reads SGHVS; CDR2 reads FQNEAQ. The CDR3 has 15 residues. V was cut by 0 bases and J by 6 bases, with 11 bases left in between. This TCR was recovered from a woman aged 60-75 years with HTLV-1-associated myelopathy (HAM/TSP). The sequenced sample was CD8+ T cells from blood. The V and J genes are TRBV7-8 and TRBJ2-2, with a tentative D call TRBD2 (6 bases). DNA for the CDR3: TGTGCCAGCAGCTTAGCAGCAGCGGGCCCCGGGGAGCTGTTTTTT. Translation gives CASSLAAAGPGELFF.